The clone carrying this T cell receptor beta chain was seen just once. The sample comes from a study of blood T cell repertoires in COVID-19. Overall study: Acute-phase and convalescent COVID-19 samples originated in the United States, Italy and Spain. T cells, B-cell-depleted T cells, or PBMCs provided the cDNA or gDNA that served as material.

There are 13 residues in the CDR3. The germline V gene encodes CDR1 MNHEY and CDR2 SVGAGI. Between the trimmed V and J ends, which lost 6 bases and 6 bases, there was a span of 14 bases. In the authors' workflow: Quantification of nucleated cells was approximated via reference gene primer amplification. The protocol was immunoSEQ multiplex PCR, while the TCRdb copy is restricted to in-frame clones and leaves out a portion. Clone size and the V and J calls come from that table; the DNA yielded D and trimming. The repertoire consists of around 470,000 clones, with roughly 91% occurring once and the leading ten covering about 0.6%. Symptom resolution, clearance, or two negative PCRs marked donors in Cohort 3 as recovered.

This rearrangement joins TRBV6-5 to TRBJ1-1; D might be TRBD1 (6 bases). The sequenced sample consisted of PBMCs or T cells enriched from blood (not recorded which). The receptor was isolated from a man between 18 and 29 years old who had recovered from COVID-19. CDR3 coding DNA: TGTGCCAGCAGCCTACAGGGTTTGGCTGAAGCTTTCTTT. Its translation: CASSLQGLAEAFF.